The 7 T cell receptor beta chains below all came from one sample that was sequenced in a study of T cells in Graves' hyperthyroidism and ophthalmopathy. Amplification yielded TCR beta CDR3 regions, with RNA transcripts as the source. The TCR CDR3 was amplified in a first-round RT-PCR using the HTBI primer set. TCRdb re-called the multiplex PCR reads with MiXCR, one entry per CDR3 protein. The sample lists 730,000 or so distinct CDR3 sequences, around a sixth occurring once. The source material was blood. The receptors derive from a woman aged 45-59 years with Graves' hyperthyroidism that later progressed to Graves' ophthalmopathy.

This chain uses TRBV10-2 with TRBJ1-5; possible D gene TRBD1, 5 bases. Trimming took 0 bases from V and 3 from J, leaving 9 bases between them. From germline, CDR1 is WSHSY and CDR2 SAAADI. The CDR3 extends over 15 amino acids. The chain's CDR3 is CASSESRGTNQPQHF. CDR3 bases: TGCGCCAGCAGTGAGTCAAGGGGTACCAATCAGCCCCAGCATTTT.

This clonotype was detected ten times or more. J is TRBJ1-6 and V is TRBV5-1; TRBD1 matches 10 bases. CDR1 is SGHRS and CDR2 is YFSETQ in the germline V gene. The length of the CDR3 is 15 residues. J gave up 8 bases and V 4 bases, and 6 bases lay outside the gene matches. Here the CDR3 DNA reads TGCGCCAGCAGCCGAGCCGGGACAGGGGATTCACCCCTCCACTTT. Residues: CASSRAGTGDSPLHF.

Ten or more counts support this clonotype. The chain joins TRBV5-5 to TRBJ2-3, with D possibly being TRBD2 (6 bases). The CDR3 runs to 15 residues. Germline-derived CDR1 and CDR2 are SGHKS and YYEKEE (reference sequence). Trimming stripped 4 bases from V and 2 bases from J, with 14 bases between. CDR3: CASSMEGGYTDTQYF. Here the CDR3 DNA reads TGTGCCAGCAGCATGGAGGGAGGATACACAGATACGCAGTATTTT.

The chain employs TRBV6-1 and TRBJ1-2; TRBD1 matches at 7 bases. The CDR3 covers 13 residues. The J segment lost 8 bases and the V segment lost 7 bases, leaving 10 bases of the junction unmatched. Germline assignment: CDR1 MNHNS and CDR2 SASEGT. The CDR3 DNA reads as TGTGCCAGCACCTCCTACAGGGGAGGCGGCTACACCTTC. Encoded protein: CASTSYRGGGYTF.

This chain connects TRBV15 to TRBJ1-2; the D is unclear. With 3 bases removed from V and 7 bases from J, the gap between germline ends came to 18 bases. The CDR3 spans 15 residues. Per the germline V gene, CDR1 is LNHNV and CDR2 is YYDKDF (reference sequence). The CDR3 DNA sequence: TGTGCCACCAGCAGCCCCCGGGCCCTATGGACTGGCTACACCTTC. Residues: CATSSPRALWTGYTF.

At least ten counts were recorded for this clonotype. The chain is built from TRBV11-1 and TRBJ2-1; D is possibly TRBD1 (6 bases). CDR3 size: 16 residues. Trimming pared 4 bases from V and 7 bases from J, leaving 20 bases between. The V gene's germline CDR1 is SGHAT and CDR2 FQDESV (reference sequence). This CDR3 reads CASSSGASFGGNEQFF. CDR3 DNA sequence: TGTGCCAGCAGCTCAGGGGCCAGTTTCGGTGGGAATGAGCAGTTCTTC.

This clonotype has a handful of counts. The J gene is TRBJ2-7, the V gene TRBV4-1; 7 bases are shared with TRBD1. Germline trimming cut 4 bases from V and 0 bases from J; bases unmatched to any gene: 3. This CDR3 has 14 residues. Germline-derived CDR1 and CDR2 are MGHRA and YSYEKL. The CDR3 coding sequence is TGCGCCAGCAGCCCCGGACAGGACTCCTACGAGCAGTACTTC. Its protein product is CASSPGQDSYEQYF.